Here is one T cell receptor beta chain with its context. The target antigen is unknown. This sample is drawn from a study of vaccination effects on CD4 cells after COVID-19. Study as a whole: Each participant received a vaccine that was either BNT162b2 or mRNA-1273, given as two doses. Study-wide results and limits: Infection-derived and vaccine-derived clones contracted markedly late after vaccination.

Method: immunoSEQ multiplex PCR; TCRdb's copy keeps in-frame clones and lacks some. The sample has about 24,000 clones; roughly 70% are singletons. The CDR3 consists of 15 residues. Germline lookup yields CDR1 SEHNR and CDR2 FQNEAQ (reference sequence). Between the trimmed V and J ends, which lost 5 bases and 3 bases, there was a span of 17 bases. In the ViraFEST assay, antigen-specific CD4+ clonotypes were identified by expansion after peptide-pool stimulation. Cells that had been cultured for 10 days were the source of isolated CD4+ T cells. According to the study, vaccine recipients showed no prior SARS-CoV-2 infection and negative nucleocapsid antibodies. Each well held 1.5 million to 2.5 million PBMC cultured with roughly 9.7 ug/ml peptides and roughly 9.7 IU/ml IL-2.

This specimen was CD4+ T cells from PBMCs cultured with HCoV-NL63 spike peptides, taken before COVID-19 vaccination. This chain connects TRBV7-9 to TRBJ2-7; D may be TRBD2 (5 bases). This receptor was taken from a human donor who received a COVID-19 vaccine. CDR3 nucleotides: TGTGCCAGCAGCCGGACGGTGGAGGTCGGCTACGAGCAGTACTTC. Protein product: CASSRTVEVGYEQYF. Filled out from reference TRBV7-9 and TRBJ2-7, the complete variable domain reads DTGVSQNPRHKITKRGQNVTFRCDPISEHNRLYWYRQTLGQGPEFLTYFQNEAQLEKSRLLSDRFSAERPKGSFSTLEIQRTEQGDSAMYLCASSRTVEVGYEQYFGPGTRLTVT.